The entry below describes one T cell receptor (beta chain). TCRdb keeps only in-frame clones here, not all; method: immunoSEQ multiplex PCR. The sample records approximately 36,000 clones, around 93% being singletons. The entry originates in a study of T cell changes during pregnancy in multiple sclerosis. Per the germline V gene, CDR1 is LNHDA and CDR2 is SQIVND (reference sequence). Trimming cost V 3 bases and J 6 bases; bases outside gene matches: 5. The CDR3 has 14 amino acids. The receptor was isolated from a female donor with multiple sclerosis, enrolled in a pregnancy study. This sequence joins TRBV19 and TRBJ1-1; 9 bases are a match to TRBD1. Sample: CD4+ T cells from peripheral blood mononuclear cells, taken in the first trimester of pregnancy. The CDR3 protein is CASSIGDRVSEAFF. DNA of the CDR3: TGTGCCAGTAGTATTGGGGACAGGGTCTCTGAAGCTTTCTTT.